These T cell receptor beta chains were read from a single sample in a study of Graves' ophthalmopathy and Graves' hyperthyroidism. TCRdb independently ran MiXCR on the multiplex PCR reads; one entry per CDR3 protein. The sample yields hundreds of thousands of distinct CDR3 sequences, around 45% seen once. Sequenced input: peripheral blood. The receptors come from an adult man with Graves' ophthalmopathy. The CDR3 runs from the conserved cysteine through the conserved F or W. Each record gives: clone size, V gene, D gene, J gene, CDR3 DNA, CDR3 protein. The D gene is left open where the match is weak. Clone size is shown for a subset of rows, as once, few, many or a class of expanded clone.

NA	TRBV20-1	TRBD1	TRBJ2-7	TGCAGTGCGGGTCGGACAGGGTCCTACGAGCAGTACTTC	CSAGRTGSYEQYF
once	TRBV28	NA	TRBJ1-1	TGTGCCAGCAGCCCTCGAAGTTACGCTGAAGCTTTCTTT	CASSPRSYAEAFF
few	TRBV29-1	NA	TRBJ2-7	TGCAGCGTTGAACGTCTGGAGGGAGGGGGGGGCTACGAGCAGTACTTC	CSVERLEGGGGYEQYF
NA	TRBV20-1	NA	TRBJ2-7	TGCAGTGCGGCAAGCGGATCCTACGAGCAGTACTTC	CSAASGSYEQYF
NA	TRBV7-9	TRBD2	TRBJ2-7	TGTGCCAGCAGCTTTAGCGGGGAAAGAAGCATCGGGGAGCTGTACTTC	CASSFSGERSIGELYF
NA	TRBV11-1	NA	TRBJ1-1	TGTGCCAGCAGCGTAGGAGGGGGTACGGGCACTGAAGCTTTCTTT	CASSVGGGTGTEAFF
few	TRBV7-9	TRBD2	TRBJ2-2	TGTGCCAGCAGGTCAGCGGGGGCCCTCCGGGACACCGGGGAGCTGTTTTTT	CASRSAGALRDTGELFF
few	TRBV10-3	TRBD1	TRBJ2-3	TGTGCCATCAGTACAGGGGGCAATGGAGATACGCAGTATTTT	CAISTGGNGDTQYF
NA	TRBV12-3/TRBV12-4	NA	TRBJ1-2	TGTGCCAGCAGTTTAGAGTACAGTTCGTATGGCTACACCTTC	CASSLEYSSYGYTF
NA	TRBV12-5	NA	TRBJ1-2	TGTGCCAGCAGTTTAGACGATAACTATGGCTACACCTTC	CASSLDDNYGYTF
NA	TRBV3-1	NA	TRBJ1-1	TGTGCCAGCAGCCAAGGAACGGCCGGGAGAACTGAAGCTTTCTTT	CASSQGTAGRTEAFF
NA	TRBV28	NA	TRBJ2-5	TGTGCCAGCAGTTCAAGGGGGGTAGGACTCCGGGGGCAGACCCAGTACTTC	CASSSRGVGLRGQTQYF
many	TRBV7-6	NA	TRBJ2-5	TGTGCCAGCAGCTCCCCAGGGATGGGCGGGACCCAGTACTTC	CASSSPGMGGTQYF
NA	TRBV7-8	TRBD1	TRBJ1-5	TGTGCCAGCAGCTTGGGACAGCTAGCGGCCCAGCCCCAGCATTTT	CASSLGQLAAQPQHF